This T cell receptor (beta chain) was recovered during a study of Graves' ophthalmopathy and Graves' hyperthyroidism. Aged 18 to 65, hyperthyroidism patients had been newly diagnosed, with under 2 months' duration. Additional autoimmune diseases, uncontrolled infections, pregnancy or lactation disqualified patients. Serum thyroxine and TRAb, along with clinical symptoms, thyroid ultrasound and orbital computed tomography, were what diagnosis relied on. The CDR3 is 11 residues long. V gave up 11 bases and J gave up 5 bases, with 9 bases separating them. Germline V gene data show CDR1 as SGHTA and CDR2 as FQGTGA. CDR3 regions of TCR beta were amplified from RNA transcripts. Scientists carried out first-round RT-PCR using HTBI primers and then a second-round multiplex PCR. TCRdb re-called the multiplex PCR reads with MiXCR, one entry per CDR3 protein. The sample shows 500,000 to 600,000 distinct CDR3 sequences, 35% to 40% of them seen only once.

What was sequenced was peripheral blood or thyroid tissue (not recorded which). This clonotype was obtained from an adult man with Graves' hyperthyroidism. The chain joins TRBV7-3 to TRBJ2-2; D call uncertain. CDR3 sequence reads: CAVSPTGELFF. CDR3 in DNA: TGTGCCGTCAGCCCGACCGGGGAGCTGTTTTTT.